These T cell receptor beta chains were read from a single sample in a study of cytomegalovirus exposure and HLA in healthy donors. The data were produced by immunoSEQ multiplex PCR, yet TCRdb's version contains in-frame clones alone and is incomplete. The sample has about 160,000 clones; about 75% are singletons. Sample: PBMCs. Receptor source: a female donor in good health and CMV-seronegative. CDR3s leave out the opening cysteine and the closing phenylalanine or tryptophan. A D gene is named only where the DNA matches it firmly.

v_call,d_call,cdr3_aa
TRBV7-6,.,ASSLVWQGSTEAF
TRBV5-4,.,ASSSSRGSGNNEQF
TRBV28,.,ASYRANTGELF
TRBV5-6,TRBD2,ASSPGLAGVRYKNIQY
TRBV2,.,ASGQTENTGELF
TRBV11-3,TRBD1,ASSLDRGQQETQY
TRBV10-3,TRBD2,AISKLAGETQY
TRBV5-1,.,ASSSGGDASNYGYT
TRBV5-1,.,ASSPGQNTGELF
TRBV2,.,ASSEDVNAGTYEQY
TRBV4-1,TRBD2,ASSHWRGRTSATYEQY
TRBV7-9,.,ASSPPGAGADTQY
TRBV6-5,.,ASSYSPGGYYGYT
TRBV2,.,ASKARGYGYT
TRBV6-5,.,ASSGEAEAF
TRBV10-1,.,ASSEGDVAGTT
TRBV14,.,ASSQDLSGKLF
TRBV7-9,TRBD1,ASSIMTGEKGGYT
TRBV15,TRBD2,ATSRGGSRLLDTQY
TRBV19,TRBD1,ASSMWGRGRTEAF
TRBV19,.,ASSIRVEAF
TRBV5-4,.,ASSFLGGRYGYT
TRBV7-6,TRBD1,ASSFSSWTGGEQY
TRBV19,TRBD1,ASFRGQGGYT
TRBV19,.,ASHFSGELF
TRBV27,.,ASSLTTGNSPLH